The 5 T cell receptor beta chains below all came from one sample that was sequenced in a study of shared clonotypes between healthy human individuals. Only in-frame clones appear in the TCRdb table, and some are missing; sequencing was by immunoSEQ multiplex PCR. The data show about 730,000 clones, over 60% seen once. The sequenced material came from memory CD4+ T cells sorted from blood. Subset here: CD45RA-negative fraction. These receptors were taken from a woman in her 30s in good health.

The chain links TRBV11-2 to TRBJ1-2, with D unclear. CDR3 length: 12 amino acids. V was pared by 5 bases and J by 3 bases, with 7 bases between. CDR1 is SGHAT, CDR2 FQNNGV, per germline. CDR3 in amino acids: CASSQMDYGYTF. For the CDR3, the DNA is TGTGCCAGCAGCCAGATGGACTATGGCTACACCTTC.

The rearrangement joins TRBV19 to TRBJ1-2; 9 positions agree with TRBD1. The length of the CDR3 is 13 residues. CDR1 is LNHDA, CDR2 SQIVND, per germline (reference sequence). Losses at the gene ends were 10 bases for V and 4 bases for J; bases not matched to a gene: 7. CDR3 in amino acids: CATGTGYVYGYTF. The CDR3 nucleotides are TGTGCCACCGGGACAGGGTATGTCTATGGCTACACCTTC.

The table lists this clone with many counts. CDR3 nucleotides: TGCGCCAGCAAACATACAGGGTTGGAGACCCAGTACTTC. Protein: CASKHTGLETQYF. The chain carries TRBV23-1 and TRBJ2-5; D perhaps matches TRBD1 (6 bases). TRBV23-1 qualifies as an ORF whose function is uncertain. Deletions cut 7 bases from V and 5 bases from J, with 14 bases between. CDR3 length: 13 residues.

CDR3 sequence: CASNQGNQPQHF. As DNA, the CDR3 is TGTGCCAGCAACCAGGGGAATCAGCCCCAGCATTTT. The V gene is TRBV6-5, the J gene TRBJ1-5; a possible D gene is TRBD1 (6 bases). Germline loops: CDR1 MNHEY, CDR2 SVGAGI. With 7 bases removed from V and 4 bases from J, the gap between germline ends came to 8 bases. The CDR3 spans 12 residues.

This chain uses TRBV5-1 with TRBJ2-7; TRBD1 aligns across 10 bases. V dropped 1 base and J dropped 4; count of bases not matched to a gene: 2. The germline V gene has CDR1 SGHRS and CDR2 YFSETQ. The CDR3 has 14 residues. CDR3 DNA sequence: TGCGCCAGCAGCTTGAGACAGGGGGCTTACGAGCAGTACTTC. The encoded protein is CASSLRQGAYEQYF.